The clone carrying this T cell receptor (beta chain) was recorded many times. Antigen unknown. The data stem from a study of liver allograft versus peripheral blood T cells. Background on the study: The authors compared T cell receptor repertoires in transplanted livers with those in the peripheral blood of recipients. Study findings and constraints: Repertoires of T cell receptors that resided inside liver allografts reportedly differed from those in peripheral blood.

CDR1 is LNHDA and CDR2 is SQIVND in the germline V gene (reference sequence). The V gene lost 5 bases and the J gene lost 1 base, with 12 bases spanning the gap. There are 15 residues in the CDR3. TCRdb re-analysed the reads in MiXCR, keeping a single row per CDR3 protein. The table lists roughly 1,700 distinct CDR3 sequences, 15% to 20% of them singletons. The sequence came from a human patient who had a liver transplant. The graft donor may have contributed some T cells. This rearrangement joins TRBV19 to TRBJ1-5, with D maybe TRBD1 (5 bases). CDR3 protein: CASSVQGDSNQPQHF. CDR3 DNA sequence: TGTGCCAGTAGTGTCCAGGGTGACAGCAATCAGCCCCAGCATTTT.